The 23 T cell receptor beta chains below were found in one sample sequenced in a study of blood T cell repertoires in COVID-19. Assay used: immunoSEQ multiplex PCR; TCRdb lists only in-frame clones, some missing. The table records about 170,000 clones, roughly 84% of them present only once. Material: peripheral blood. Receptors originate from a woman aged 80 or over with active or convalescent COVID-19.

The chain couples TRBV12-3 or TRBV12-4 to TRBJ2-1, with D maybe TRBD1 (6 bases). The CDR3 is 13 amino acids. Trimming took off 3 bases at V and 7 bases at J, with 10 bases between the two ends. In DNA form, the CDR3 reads TGTGCCAGCAGTTTCTTACAGGGAAATGAGCAGTTCTTC. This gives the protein CASSFLQGNEQFF.

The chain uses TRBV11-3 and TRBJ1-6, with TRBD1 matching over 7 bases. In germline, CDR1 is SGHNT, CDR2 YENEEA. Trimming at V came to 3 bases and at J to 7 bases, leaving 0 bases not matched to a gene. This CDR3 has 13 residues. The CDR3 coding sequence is TGTGCCAGCAGCTTGACAGGGAATTCACCCCTCCACTTT. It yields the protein CASSLTGNSPLHF.

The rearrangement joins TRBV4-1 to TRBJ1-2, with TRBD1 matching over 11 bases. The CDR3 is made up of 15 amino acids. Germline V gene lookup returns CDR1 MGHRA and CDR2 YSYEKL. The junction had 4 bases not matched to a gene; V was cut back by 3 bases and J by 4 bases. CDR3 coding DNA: TGCGCCAGCAGCCAGGGACAGGGGGACGCCTATGGCTACACCTTC. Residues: CASSQGQGDAYGYTF.

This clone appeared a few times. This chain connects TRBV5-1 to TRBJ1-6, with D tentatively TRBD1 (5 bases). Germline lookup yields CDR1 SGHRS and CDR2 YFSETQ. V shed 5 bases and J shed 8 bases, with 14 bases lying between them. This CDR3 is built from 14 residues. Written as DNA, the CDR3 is TGCGCCAGCAGATCCGGGGGGAAGGATTCACCCCTCCACTTT. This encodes CASRSGGKDSPLHF.

This chain's CDR3 is CASSAAGGPDTQYF. CDR3 bases: TGCGCCAGCAGTGCGGCGGGAGGCCCAGATACGCAGTATTTT. V and J are TRBV10-1 and TRBJ2-3; TRBD2 matches 8 bases. CDR1 and CDR2 from the germline V gene are WNHNN and SYGVQD (reference sequence). With V trimmed by 4 bases and J by 4 bases, 4 bases remained unmatched. The CDR3 has 14 residues.

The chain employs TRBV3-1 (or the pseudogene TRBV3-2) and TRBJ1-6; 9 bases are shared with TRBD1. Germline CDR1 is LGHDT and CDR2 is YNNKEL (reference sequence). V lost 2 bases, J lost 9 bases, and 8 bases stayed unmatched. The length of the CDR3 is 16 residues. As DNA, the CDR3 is TGTGCCAGCAGCCAAACGCCGGGACAGGGTGGTTCACCCCTCCACTTT. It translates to CASSQTPGQGGSPLHF.

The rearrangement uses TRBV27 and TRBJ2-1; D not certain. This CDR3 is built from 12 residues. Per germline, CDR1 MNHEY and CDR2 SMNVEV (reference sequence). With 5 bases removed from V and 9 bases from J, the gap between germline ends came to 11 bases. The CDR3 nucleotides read TGTGCCAGCAGTGCAACTTTTGGTGAGCAGTTCTTC. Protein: CASSATFGEQFF.

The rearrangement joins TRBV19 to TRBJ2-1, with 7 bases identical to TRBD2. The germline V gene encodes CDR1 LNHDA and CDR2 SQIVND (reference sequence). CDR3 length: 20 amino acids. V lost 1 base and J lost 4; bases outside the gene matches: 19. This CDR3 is CASSIAVASGNPGGYNEQFF. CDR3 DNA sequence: TGTGCCAGTAGTATAGCGGTGGCTAGCGGAAACCCCGGGGGGTACAATGAGCAGTTCTTC. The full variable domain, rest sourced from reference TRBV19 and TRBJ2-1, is DGGITQSPKYLFRKEGQNVTLSCEQNLNHDAMYWYRQDPGQGLRLIYYSQIVNDFQKGDIAEGYSVSREKKESFPLTVTSAQKNPTAFYLCASSIAVASGNPGGYNEQFFGPGTRLTVL.

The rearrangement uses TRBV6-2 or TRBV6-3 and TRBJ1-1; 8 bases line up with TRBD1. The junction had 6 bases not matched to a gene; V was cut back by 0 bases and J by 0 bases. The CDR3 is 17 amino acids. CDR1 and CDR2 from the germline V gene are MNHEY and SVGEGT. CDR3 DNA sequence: TGTGCCAGCAGTTACTCGAGGACAGGGCGGATGAACACTGAAGCTTTCTTT. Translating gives CASSYSRTGRMNTEAFF.

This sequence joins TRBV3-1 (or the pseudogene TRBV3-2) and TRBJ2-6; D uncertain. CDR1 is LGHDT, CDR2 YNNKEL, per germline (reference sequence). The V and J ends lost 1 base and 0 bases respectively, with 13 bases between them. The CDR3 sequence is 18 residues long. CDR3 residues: CASSQGFQATSGANVLTF. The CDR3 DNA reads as TGTGCCAGCAGCCAAGGGTTCCAGGCTACCTCTGGGGCCAACGTCCTGACTTTC.

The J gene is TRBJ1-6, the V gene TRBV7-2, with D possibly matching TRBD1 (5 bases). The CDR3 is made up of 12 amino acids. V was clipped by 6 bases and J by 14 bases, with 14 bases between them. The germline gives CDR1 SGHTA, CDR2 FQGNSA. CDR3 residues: CASRKDRGTLHF. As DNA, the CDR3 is TGTGCCAGCAGGAAAGACAGAGGAACCCTCCACTTT.

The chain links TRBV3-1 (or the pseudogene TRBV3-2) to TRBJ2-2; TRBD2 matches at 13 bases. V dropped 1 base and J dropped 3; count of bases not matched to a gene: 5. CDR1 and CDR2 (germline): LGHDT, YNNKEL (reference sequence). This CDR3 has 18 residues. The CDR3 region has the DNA TGTGCCAGCAGCCAAGGGACTAGCGGGAGATTGGACACCGGGGAGCTGTTTTTT. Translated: CASSQGTSGRLDTGELFF.

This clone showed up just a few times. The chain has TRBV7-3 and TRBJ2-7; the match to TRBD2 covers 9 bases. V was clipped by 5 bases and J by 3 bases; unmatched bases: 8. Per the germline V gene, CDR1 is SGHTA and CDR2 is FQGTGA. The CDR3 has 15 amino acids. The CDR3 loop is CASSPNSGGYYEQYF. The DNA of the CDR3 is TGTGCCAGCAGCCCAAATAGCGGGGGATACTACGAGCAGTACTTC.

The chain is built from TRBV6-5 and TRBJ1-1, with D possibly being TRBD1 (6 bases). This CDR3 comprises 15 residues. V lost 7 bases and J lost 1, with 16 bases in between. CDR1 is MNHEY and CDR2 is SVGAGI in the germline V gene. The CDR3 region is CASTTTPGANTEAFF. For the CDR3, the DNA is TGTGCCAGCACCACTACGCCAGGGGCGAACACTGAAGCTTTCTTT.

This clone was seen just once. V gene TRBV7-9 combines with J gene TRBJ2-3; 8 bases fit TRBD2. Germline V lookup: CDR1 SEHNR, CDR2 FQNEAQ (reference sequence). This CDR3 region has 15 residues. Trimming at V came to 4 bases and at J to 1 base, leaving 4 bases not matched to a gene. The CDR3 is CASSSGLEGTDTQYF. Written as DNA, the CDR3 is TGTGCCAGCAGCTCGGGACTAGAGGGCACAGATACGCAGTATTTT.

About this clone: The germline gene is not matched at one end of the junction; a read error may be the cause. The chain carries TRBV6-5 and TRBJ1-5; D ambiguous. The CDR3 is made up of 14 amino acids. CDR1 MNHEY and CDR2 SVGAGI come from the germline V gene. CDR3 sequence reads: CTSSSSVLAQAQHF. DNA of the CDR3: TGTACCAGCAGTTCATCAGTCTTGGCTCAGGCCCAGCATTTT.

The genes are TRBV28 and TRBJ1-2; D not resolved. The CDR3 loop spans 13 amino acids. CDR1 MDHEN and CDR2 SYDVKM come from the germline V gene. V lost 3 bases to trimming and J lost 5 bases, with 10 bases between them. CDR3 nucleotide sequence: TGTGCCAGCAGTTTCCCCCCTCTTTATGGCTACACCTTC. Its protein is CASSFPPLYGYTF.

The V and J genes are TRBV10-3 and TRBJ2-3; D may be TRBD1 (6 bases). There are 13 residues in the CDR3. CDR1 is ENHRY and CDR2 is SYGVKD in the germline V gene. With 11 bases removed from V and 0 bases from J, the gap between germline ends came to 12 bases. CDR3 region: CASGTPSTDTQYF. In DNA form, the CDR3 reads TGTGCCTCAGGGACACCCAGCACAGATACGCAGTATTTT.

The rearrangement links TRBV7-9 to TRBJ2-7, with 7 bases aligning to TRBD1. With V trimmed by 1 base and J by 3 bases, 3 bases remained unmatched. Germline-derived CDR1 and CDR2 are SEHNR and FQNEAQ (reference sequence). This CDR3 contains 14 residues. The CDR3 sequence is CASSLEGGGYEQYF. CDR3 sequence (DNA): TGTGCCAGCAGCTTAGAAGGGGGCGGCTACGAGCAGTACTTC.

CDR3 nucleotides: TGTGCCAGCAGCCGGGGACTAGCGGGATTCTCTGGGGCCAACGTCCTGACTTTC. Translation gives CASSRGLAGFSGANVLTF. V is TRBV28 and J is TRBJ2-6; TRBD2 aligns across 13 bases. CDR1 is MDHEN, CDR2 SYDVKM, per germline. This CDR3 has 18 residues. J gave up 0 bases and V 6 bases, and 5 bases lay outside the gene matches. Based on the CDR3 plus reference TRBV28 and TRBJ2-6, the full variable domain is DVKVTQSSRYLVKRTGEKVFLECVQDMDHENMFWYRQDPGLGLRLIYFSYDVKMKEKGDIPEGYSVSREKKERFSLILESASTNQTSMYLCASSRGLAGFSGANVLTFGAGSRLTVL.

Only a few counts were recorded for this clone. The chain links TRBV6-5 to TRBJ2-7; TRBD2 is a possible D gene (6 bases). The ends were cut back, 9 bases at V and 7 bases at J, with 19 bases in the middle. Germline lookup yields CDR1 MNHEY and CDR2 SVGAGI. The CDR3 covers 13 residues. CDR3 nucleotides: TGTGCCAGTAAGTTCAGCGGGTCGGGGGAGCAGTACTTC. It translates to CASKFSGSGEQYF.

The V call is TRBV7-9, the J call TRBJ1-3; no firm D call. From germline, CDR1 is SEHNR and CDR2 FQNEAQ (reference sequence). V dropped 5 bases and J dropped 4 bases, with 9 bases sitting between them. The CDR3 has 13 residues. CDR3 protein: CASSPLGGNTIYF. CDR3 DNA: TGTGCCAGCAGCCCCTTGGGCGGAAACACCATATATTTT.

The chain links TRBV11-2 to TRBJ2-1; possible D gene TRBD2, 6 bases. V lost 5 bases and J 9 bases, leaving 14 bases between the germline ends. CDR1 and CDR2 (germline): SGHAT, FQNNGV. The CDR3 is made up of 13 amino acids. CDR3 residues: CASSRLGVIEQFF. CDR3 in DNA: TGTGCCAGCAGCAGACTAGGGGTAATTGAGCAGTTCTTC.